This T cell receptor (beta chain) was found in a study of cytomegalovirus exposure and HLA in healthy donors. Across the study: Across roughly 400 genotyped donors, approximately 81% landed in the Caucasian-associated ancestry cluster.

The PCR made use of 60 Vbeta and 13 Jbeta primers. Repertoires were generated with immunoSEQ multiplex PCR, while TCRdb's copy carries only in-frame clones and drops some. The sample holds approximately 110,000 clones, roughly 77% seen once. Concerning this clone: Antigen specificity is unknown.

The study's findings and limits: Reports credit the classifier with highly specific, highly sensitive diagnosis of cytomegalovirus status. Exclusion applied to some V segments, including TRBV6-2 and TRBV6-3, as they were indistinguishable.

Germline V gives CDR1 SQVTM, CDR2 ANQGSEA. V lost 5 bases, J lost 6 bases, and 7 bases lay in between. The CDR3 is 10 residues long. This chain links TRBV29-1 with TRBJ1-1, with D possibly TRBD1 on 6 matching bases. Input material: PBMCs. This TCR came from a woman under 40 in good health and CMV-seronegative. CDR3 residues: CSVTGPEAFF. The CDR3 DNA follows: TGCAGCGTTACAGGGCCTGAAGCTTTCTTT.